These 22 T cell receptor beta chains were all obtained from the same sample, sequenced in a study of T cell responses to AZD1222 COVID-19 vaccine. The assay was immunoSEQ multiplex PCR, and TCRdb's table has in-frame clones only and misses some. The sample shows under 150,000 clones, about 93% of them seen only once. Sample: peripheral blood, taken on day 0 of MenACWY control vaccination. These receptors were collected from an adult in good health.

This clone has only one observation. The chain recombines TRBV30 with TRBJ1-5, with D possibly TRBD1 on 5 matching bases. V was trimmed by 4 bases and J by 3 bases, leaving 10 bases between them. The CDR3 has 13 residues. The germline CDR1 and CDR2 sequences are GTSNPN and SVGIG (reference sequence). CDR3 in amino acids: CAWNQQVNQPQHF. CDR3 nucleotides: TGTGCCTGGAACCAACAGGTCAATCAGCCCCAGCATTTT.

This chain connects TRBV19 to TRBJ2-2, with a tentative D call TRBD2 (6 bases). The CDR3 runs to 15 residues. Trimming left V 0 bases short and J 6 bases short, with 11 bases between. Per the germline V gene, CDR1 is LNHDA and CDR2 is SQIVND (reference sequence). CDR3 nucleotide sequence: TGTGCCAGTAGTATAGAGGTGTCGGGGGCCGGGGAGCTGTTTTTT. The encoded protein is CASSIEVSGAGELFF.

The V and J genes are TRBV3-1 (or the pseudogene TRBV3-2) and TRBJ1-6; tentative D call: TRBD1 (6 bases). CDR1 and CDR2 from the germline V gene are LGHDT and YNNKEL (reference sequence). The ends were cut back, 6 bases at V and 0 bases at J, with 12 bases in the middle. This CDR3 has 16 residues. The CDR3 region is CASRQQGGSYNSPLHF. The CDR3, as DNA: TGTGCCAGCAGGCAACAGGGCGGCTCCTATAATTCACCCCTCCACTTT.

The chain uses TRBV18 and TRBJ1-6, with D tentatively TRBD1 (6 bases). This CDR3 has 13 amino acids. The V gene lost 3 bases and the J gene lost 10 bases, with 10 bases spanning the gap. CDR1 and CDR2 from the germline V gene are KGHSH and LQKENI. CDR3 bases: TGTGCCAGCTCACCCGACAGGACGTCACCCCTCCACTTT. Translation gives CASSPDRTSPLHF.

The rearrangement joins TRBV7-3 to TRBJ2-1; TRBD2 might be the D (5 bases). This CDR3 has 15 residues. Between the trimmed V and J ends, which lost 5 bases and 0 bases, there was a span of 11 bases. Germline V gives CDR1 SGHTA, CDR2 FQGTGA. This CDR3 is CASSTTGSSYNEQFF. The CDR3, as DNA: TGTGCCAGCAGCACAACTGGGAGCTCCTACAATGAGCAGTTCTTC.

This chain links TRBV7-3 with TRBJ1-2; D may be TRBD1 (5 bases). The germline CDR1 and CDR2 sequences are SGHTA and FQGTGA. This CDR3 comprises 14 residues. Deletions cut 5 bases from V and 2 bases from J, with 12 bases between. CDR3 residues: CASSLSGPNYGYTF. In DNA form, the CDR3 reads TGTGCCAGCAGCCTCTCAGGGCCGAACTATGGCTACACCTTC.

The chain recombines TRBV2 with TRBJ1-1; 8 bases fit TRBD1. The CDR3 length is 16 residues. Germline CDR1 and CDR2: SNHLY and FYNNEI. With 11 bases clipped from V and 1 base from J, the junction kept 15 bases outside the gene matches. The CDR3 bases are TGTGCCTACAGTTTGGGGCAGGGGGCTGGGAACACTGAAGCTTTCTTT. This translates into CAYSLGQGAGNTEAFF.

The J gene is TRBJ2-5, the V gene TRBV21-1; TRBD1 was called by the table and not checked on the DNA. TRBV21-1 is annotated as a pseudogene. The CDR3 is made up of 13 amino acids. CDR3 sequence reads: CAGLQGLRETQYF. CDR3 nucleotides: TGTGCAGGGTTACAGGGTCTGAGGGAGACCCAGTACTTC.

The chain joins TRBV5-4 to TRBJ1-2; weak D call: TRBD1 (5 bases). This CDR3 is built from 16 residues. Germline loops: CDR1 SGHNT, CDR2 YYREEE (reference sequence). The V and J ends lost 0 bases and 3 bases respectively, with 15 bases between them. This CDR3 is CASSLATGRSHYGYTF. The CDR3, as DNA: TGTGCCAGCAGCTTGGCCACGGGGCGGTCTCACTATGGCTACACCTTC.

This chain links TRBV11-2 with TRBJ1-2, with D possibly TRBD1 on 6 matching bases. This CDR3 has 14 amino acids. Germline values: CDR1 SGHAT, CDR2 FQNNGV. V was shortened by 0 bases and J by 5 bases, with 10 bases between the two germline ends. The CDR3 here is CASSLDRGGYGYTF. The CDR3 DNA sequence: TGTGCCAGCAGCTTAGACAGGGGAGGGTATGGCTACACCTTC. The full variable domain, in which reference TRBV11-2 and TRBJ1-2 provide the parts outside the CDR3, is EAGVAQSPRYKIIEKRQSVAFWCNPISGHATLYWYQQILGQGPKLLIQFQNNGVVDDSQLPKDRFSAERLKGVDSTLKIQPAKLEDSAVYLCASSLDRGGYGYTFGSGTRLTVV.

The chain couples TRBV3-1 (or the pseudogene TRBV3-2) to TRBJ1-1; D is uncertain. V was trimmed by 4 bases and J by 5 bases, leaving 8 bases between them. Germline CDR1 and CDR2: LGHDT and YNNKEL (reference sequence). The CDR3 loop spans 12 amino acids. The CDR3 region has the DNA TGTGCCAGCAGCCGATCACGGACTGAAGCTTTCTTT. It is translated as CASSRSRTEAFF.

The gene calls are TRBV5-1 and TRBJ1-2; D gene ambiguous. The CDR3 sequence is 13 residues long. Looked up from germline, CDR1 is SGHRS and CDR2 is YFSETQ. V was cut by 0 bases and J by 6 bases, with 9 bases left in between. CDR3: CASSLEGTDGYTF. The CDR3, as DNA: TGCGCCAGCAGCTTGGAGGGTACAGATGGCTACACCTTC.

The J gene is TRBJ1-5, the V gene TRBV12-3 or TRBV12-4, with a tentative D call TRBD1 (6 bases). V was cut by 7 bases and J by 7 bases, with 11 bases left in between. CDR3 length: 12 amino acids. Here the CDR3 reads CASKGGGQPQHF. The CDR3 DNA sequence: TGTGCCAGCAAGGGGGGTGGACAGCCCCAGCATTTT.

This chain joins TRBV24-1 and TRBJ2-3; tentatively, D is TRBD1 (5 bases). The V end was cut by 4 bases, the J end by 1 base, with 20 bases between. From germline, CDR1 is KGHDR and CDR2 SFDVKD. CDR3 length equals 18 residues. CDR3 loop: CATSDNKATVVGTDTQYF. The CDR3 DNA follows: TGTGCCACCAGTGACAACAAAGCGACAGTGGTTGGCACAGATACGCAGTATTTT.

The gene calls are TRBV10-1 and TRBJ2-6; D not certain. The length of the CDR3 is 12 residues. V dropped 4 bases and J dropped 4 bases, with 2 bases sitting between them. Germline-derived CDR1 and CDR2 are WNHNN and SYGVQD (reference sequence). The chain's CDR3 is CASSAGANVLTF. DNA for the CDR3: TGCGCCAGCAGTGCCGGGGCCAACGTCCTGACTTTC.

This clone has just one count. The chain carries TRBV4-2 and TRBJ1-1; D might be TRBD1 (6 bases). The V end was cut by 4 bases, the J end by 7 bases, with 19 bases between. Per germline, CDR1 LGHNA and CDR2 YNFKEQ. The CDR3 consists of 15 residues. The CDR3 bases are TGTGCCAGCAGCCGTCGGGAGGGGGTAGGCGGTGAAGCTTTCTTT. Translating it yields CASSRREGVGGEAFF.

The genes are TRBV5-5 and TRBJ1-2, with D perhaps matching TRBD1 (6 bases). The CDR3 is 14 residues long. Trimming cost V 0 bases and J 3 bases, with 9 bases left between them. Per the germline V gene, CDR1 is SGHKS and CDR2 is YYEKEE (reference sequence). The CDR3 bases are TGTGCCAGCAGCTTGGCCAGGGGAGACTATGGCTACACCTTC. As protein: CASSLARGDYGYTF.

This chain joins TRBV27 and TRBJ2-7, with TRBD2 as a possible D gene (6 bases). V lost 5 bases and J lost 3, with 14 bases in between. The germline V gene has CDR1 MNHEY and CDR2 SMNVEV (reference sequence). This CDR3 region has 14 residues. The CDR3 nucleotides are TGTGCCAGCAGTAACCCGGGAGCGTACTACGAGCAGTACTTC. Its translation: CASSNPGAYYEQYF.

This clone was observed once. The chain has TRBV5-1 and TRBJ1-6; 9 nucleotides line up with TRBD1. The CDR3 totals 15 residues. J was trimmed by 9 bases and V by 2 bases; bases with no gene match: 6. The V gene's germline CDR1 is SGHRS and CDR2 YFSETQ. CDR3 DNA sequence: TGCGCCAGCAGCTTATCGGGACAGGGTACTTCACCCCTCCACTTT. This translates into CASSLSGQGTSPLHF.

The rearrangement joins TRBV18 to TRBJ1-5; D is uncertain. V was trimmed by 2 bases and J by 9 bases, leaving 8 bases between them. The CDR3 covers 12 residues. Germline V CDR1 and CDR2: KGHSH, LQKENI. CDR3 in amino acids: CASSPGPLPQHF. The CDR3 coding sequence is TGTGCCAGCTCACCAGGGCCGCTGCCCCAGCATTTT.

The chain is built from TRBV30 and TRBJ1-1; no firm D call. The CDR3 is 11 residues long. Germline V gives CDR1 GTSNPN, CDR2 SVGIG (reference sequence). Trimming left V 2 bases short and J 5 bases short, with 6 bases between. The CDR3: CAWSRVTEAFF. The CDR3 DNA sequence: TGTGCCTGGAGTAGAGTAACTGAAGCTTTCTTT. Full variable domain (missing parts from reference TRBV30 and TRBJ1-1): SQTIHQWPATLVQPVGSPLSLECTVEGTSNPNLYWYRQAAGRGLQLLFYSVGIGQISSEVPQNLSASRPQDRQFILSSKKLLLSDSGFYLCAWSRVTEAFFGQGTRLTVV.

The CDR3 nucleotides are TGTGCCAGCAGCTGGACAGGGGCGGAGGCCAACGTCCTGACTTTC. It yields the protein CASSWTGAEANVLTF. The gene calls are TRBV5-4 and TRBJ2-6; TRBD1 matches 9 bases. The CDR3 has 15 residues. CDR1 is SGHNT and CDR2 is YYREEE in the germline V gene (reference sequence). J lost 6 bases, V lost 3 bases, and 4 bases had no gene match.